The clone carrying this TCR beta chain has ten or more counts. These data belong to a study of Graves' ophthalmopathy and Graves' hyperthyroidism. Background on the study: Peripheral blood sampling preceded any treatment and occurred at initial diagnosis.

The sequenced template was RNA, covering the TCR beta CDR3 region. Scientists carried out first-round RT-PCR using HTBI primers and then a second-round multiplex PCR. TCRdb reanalysed the multiplex PCR reads using MiXCR and keeps one entry per CDR3 protein. The sample lists more than 300,000 distinct CDR3 sequences; about 17% were seen once. This CDR3 region has 11 residues. V shed 4 bases and J shed 7 bases, with 7 bases lying between them. CDR1 SGHTA and CDR2 FQGNSA come from the germline V gene. This receptor was taken from an adult woman with stable Graves' hyperthyroidism. Sample: peripheral blood. The chain has TRBV7-2 and TRBJ1-1; D not certain. The CDR3 loop reads CASSSSLEAFF. The DNA of the CDR3 is TGTGCCAGCAGCTCTAGTCTTGAAGCTTTCTTT.